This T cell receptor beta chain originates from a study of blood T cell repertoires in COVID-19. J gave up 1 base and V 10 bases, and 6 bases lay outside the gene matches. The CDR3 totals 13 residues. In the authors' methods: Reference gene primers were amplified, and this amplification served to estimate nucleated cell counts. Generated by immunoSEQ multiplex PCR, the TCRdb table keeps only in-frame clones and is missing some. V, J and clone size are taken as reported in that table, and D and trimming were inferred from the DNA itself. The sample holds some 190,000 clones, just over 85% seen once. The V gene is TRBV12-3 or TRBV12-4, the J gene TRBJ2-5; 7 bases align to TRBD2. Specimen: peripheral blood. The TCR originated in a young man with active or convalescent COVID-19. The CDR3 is CAIWREGQETQYF. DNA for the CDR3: TGTGCCATTTGGAGGGAGGGCCAAGAGACCCAGTACTTC.